Shown below are 20 T cell receptor beta chains from a single sample sequenced in a study of read filtering for tumor transcriptome and immune sequencing. Molecular barcoded adaptors covering alpha/delta and beta/gamma chains were used on approximately 400 ng RNA. A single record per CDR3 protein comes from TCRdb applying MiXCR to the reads. The table shows 40,000 to 50,000 distinct CDR3 sequences, with 15% to 20% occurring only once. What was sequenced was a population of CD138-negative cells sorted from bone marrow. The receptors shown here come from a donor at least 40 years old with multiple myeloma.

To note about this clonotype: This sequence may be a read error, since a much larger clone differs from it by one base. V gene TRBV29-1 combines with J gene TRBJ1-4, with TRBD1 as a possible D gene (6 bases). Deletions cut 5 bases from V and 7 bases from J, with 17 bases between. This CDR3 region has 14 residues. Per germline, CDR1 SQVTM and CDR2 ANQGSEA. The CDR3 loop reads CSVSTRGGPEKLFF. The CDR3 region has the DNA TGCAGCGTTTCGACCCGGGGGGGGCCTGAAAAACTGTTTTTT.

At least ten counts were recorded for this clonotype. V gene TRBV24-1 combines with J gene TRBJ1-4; D unresolved. Germline CDR1 KGHDR, CDR2 SFDVKD. The ends were cut back, 1 base at V and 7 bases at J, with 3 bases in the middle. This CDR3 is built from 12 residues. CDR3 coding DNA: TGTGCCACCAGTGATTTTGGTGAAAAACTGTTTTTT. It specifies CATSDFGEKLFF.

Note on this clonotype: Possible read error: a much larger clone is one base away. The gene calls are TRBV18 and TRBJ2-7, with 10 positions matching TRBD1. Germline V gives CDR1 KGHSH, CDR2 LQKENI. CDR3 length equals 15 residues. As DNA, the CDR3 is TGTGTCAGCTCACCTTTGAGGGACAGGGGTTCCGAGCAGTACTTC. Encoded protein: CVSSPLRDRGSEQYF.

On this clonotype itself: Since a much larger clone is just one base distant, this may be a read error. V usage is TRBV19 and J usage is TRBJ2-5; D is perhaps TRBD1 (5 bases). Trimming took 2 bases from V and 1 from J, leaving 8 bases between them. Germline V gene data show CDR1 as LNHDA and CDR2 as SQIVND (reference sequence). This CDR3 contains 14 residues. The DNA of the CDR3 is TGTGCCAGTAGTATAAGGGGCAGCCAAGAGACCCAGTACTTC. It specifies CASSIRGSQETQYF. Using reference TRBV19 and TRBJ2-5 for the parts outside the CDR3, the full variable domain is DGGITQSPKYLFRKEGQNVTLSCEQNLNHDAMYWYRQDPGQGLRLIYYSQIVNDFQKGDIAEGYSVSREKKESFPLTVTSAQKNPTAFYLCASSIRGSQETQYFGPGTRLLVL.

In its sample, this clonotype was seen many times. The V gene is TRBV29-1, the J gene TRBJ2-3; D gene uncertain. The CDR3 has 14 residues. The V gene's germline CDR1 is SQVTM and CDR2 ANQGSEA. V was trimmed by 6 bases and J by 4 bases, leaving 17 bases between them. The CDR3: CSVYLASRPDTQYF. CDR3 coding DNA: TGCAGCGTGTATCTGGCCTCAAGGCCAGATACGCAGTATTTT.

This clonotype showed up just a few times. V usage is TRBV19 and J usage is TRBJ1-5, with D tentatively TRBD1 (5 bases). V was shortened by 1 base and J by 5 bases, with 9 bases between the two germline ends. This CDR3 comprises 14 residues. The germline gives CDR1 LNHDA, CDR2 SQIVND (reference sequence). The DNA for the CDR3 is TGTGCCAGTAGTATAGCGTCGGGGGATCAGCCCCAGCATTTT. This translates into CASSIASGDQPQHF.

The rearrangement uses TRBV19 and TRBJ1-1, with TRBD1 matching over 7 bases. The CDR3 has 15 amino acids. Germline CDR1 reads LNHDA; CDR2 reads SQIVND (reference sequence). J was trimmed by 1 base and V by 6 bases; bases with no gene match: 8. The CDR3 region has the DNA TGTGCCAGTAGAAAGCGAACAGGGGCGAACACTGAAGCTTTCTTT. As protein: CASRKRTGANTEAFF. Full variable domain (remainder filled in from reference TRBV19 and TRBJ1-1): DGGITQSPKYLFRKEGQNVTLSCEQNLNHDAMYWYRQDPGQGLRLIYYSQIVNDFQKGDIAEGYSVSREKKESFPLTVTSAQKNPTAFYLCASRKRTGANTEAFFGQGTRLTVV.

This clonotype has more than one count but fewer than ten. The chain carries TRBV25-1 and TRBJ1-1; D is possibly TRBD1 (5 bases). Looked up from germline, CDR1 is MGHDK and CDR2 is SYGVNS. The V end lost 6 bases, the J end lost 9 bases, and 14 bases lay between the germline ends. CDR3 length: 12 residues. Here the CDR3 DNA reads TGTGCCAGCAGAAGGGACGTCTGTCAAGCTTTCTTT. Amino acid sequence: CASRRDVCQAFF. The full variable domain, in which reference TRBV25-1 and TRBJ1-1 provide the parts outside the CDR3, is EADIYQTPRYLVIGTGKKITLECSQTMGHDKMYWYQQDPGMELHLIHYSYGVNSTEKGDLSSESTVSRIRTEHFPLTLESARPSHTSQYLCASRRDVCQAFFGQGTRLTVV.

In its sample, this clonotype was seen a few times. The chain is built from TRBV20-1 and TRBJ1-3, with TRBD1 matching over 7 bases. CDR1 and CDR2 from the germline V gene are DFQATT and SNEGSKA (reference sequence). The CDR3 consists of 16 residues. Unmatched junction bases numbered 14, after V lost 6 bases and J lost 3 bases. CDR3 protein: CSALDRDPLYGNTIYF. In nucleotides, the CDR3 is TGCAGTGCCCTTGACAGGGACCCCCTCTATGGAAACACCATATATTTT.

About this clonotype: A far larger clone is one base from this, pointing to a likely read error. The chain joins TRBV7-9 to TRBJ2-1; 9 positions match TRBD2. J gave up 6 bases and V 4 bases, and 10 bases lay outside the gene matches. Germline CDR1 and CDR2: SEHNR and FQNEAQ (reference sequence). The CDR3 extends over 16 amino acids. The CDR3 sequence: CASSSIPETSGNEQFF. CDR3 sequence (DNA): TGTGCCAGCAGCTCCATCCCGGAGACTAGCGGCAATGAGCAGTTCTTC.

As for this clonotype: This could be a read error, since a much larger clone is one nucleotide away. V usage is TRBV13 and J usage is TRBJ2-3, with 7 bases lining up with TRBD2. This CDR3 has 17 amino acids. CDR1 is PRHDT, CDR2 FYEKMQ, per germline (reference sequence). CDR3 loop: CASSLGLSGDFTGTQYF. The DNA of the CDR3 is TGTGCCAGCAGCTTAGGCCTGAGCGGGGACTTCACAGGTACGCAGTATTTT.

This clonotype has at least ten counts. This rearrangement joins TRBV2 to TRBJ2-3, with a tentative D call TRBD1 (6 bases). Per the germline V gene, CDR1 is SNHLY and CDR2 is FYNNEI. The V end was cut by 7 bases, the J end by 1 base, with 15 bases between. There are 15 residues in the CDR3. CDR3 residues: CASNPRGHGTDTQYF. The CDR3 nucleotides are TGTGCCAGCAACCCTAGGGGACACGGCACAGATACGCAGTATTTT.

This clonotype was detected many times. The chain carries TRBV5-1 and TRBJ1-2; D is unclear. Germline V gene lookup returns CDR1 SGHRS and CDR2 YFSETQ. The CDR3 runs 14 residues. Trimming pared 5 bases from V and 4 bases from J, leaving 15 bases between. For the CDR3, the DNA is TGCGCCAGCAGTTCATCGGCAGAAGCCTATGGCTACACCTTC. Translation gives CASSSSAEAYGYTF.

Ten or more counts support this clonotype. The V gene is TRBV10-3, the J gene TRBJ2-2, with D perhaps given as TRBD1 or TRBD2 (5 bases each). This CDR3 contains 14 residues. Germline V gene sequence: CDR1 ENHRY, CDR2 SYGVKD. Trimming shortened V by 8 bases and J by 4 bases, and 14 bases separated the two germline ends. The CDR3 DNA sequence: TGTGCCATCGGGGACCCGCGAAGCACCGGGGAGCTGTTTTTT. Encoded protein: CAIGDPRSTGELFF.

V is TRBV7-2 and J is TRBJ2-1; 9 bases align to TRBD2. Germline-derived CDR1 and CDR2 are SGHTA and FQGNSA. The CDR3 runs 16 residues. With 6 bases clipped from V and 11 bases from J, the junction kept 17 bases outside the gene matches. CDR3: CASSLGNSGSFPKQFF. The CDR3 DNA sequence: TGTGCCAGCAGTTTGGGAAATAGCGGGAGTTTCCCCAAGCAGTTCTTC.

This clonotype was seen repeatedly, ten times or more. The rearrangement uses TRBV5-1 and TRBJ2-3; 11 bases map to TRBD1. J lost 4 bases, V lost 0 bases, and 7 bases had no gene match. CDR3 length equals 17 residues. Germline V gene lookup returns CDR1 SGHRS and CDR2 YFSETQ. The CDR3 is CASSLALGTGGSDTQYF. In nucleotides, the CDR3 is TGCGCCAGCAGCTTGGCTCTCGGGACAGGGGGTTCAGATACGCAGTATTTT.

The CDR3 protein is CASSSWTEKQFF. CDR3 nucleotide sequence: TGCGCCAGCAGCTCCTGGACCGAGAAGCAGTTCTTC. The J gene is TRBJ2-1, the V gene TRBV4-1; D not certain. The CDR3 sequence is 12 residues long. V was clipped by 5 bases and J by 11 bases, with 13 bases between them. From germline, CDR1 is MGHRA and CDR2 YSYEKL.

The V gene is TRBV12-3 or TRBV12-4, the J gene TRBJ2-7, with D perhaps matching TRBD2 (6 bases). Trimming took off 8 bases at V and 5 bases at J, with 16 bases between the two ends. This CDR3 is 13 amino acids long. In DNA form, the CDR3 reads TGTGCCAGCGGCGGGACTCCCTTTGACGAGCAGTACTTC. It yields the protein CASGGTPFDEQYF.

This clonotype was seen at least ten times. The J gene is TRBJ2-1, the V gene TRBV12-3 or TRBV12-4; maybe TRBD2 (6 bases). V was pared by 6 bases and J by 4 bases, with 13 bases between. This CDR3 is 14 amino acids long. This CDR3 is CASRGGAGYNEQFF. CDR3 nucleotide sequence: TGTGCCAGCAGGGGGGGAGCGGGTTACAATGAGCAGTTCTTC.

This clonotype was seen a few times. The J gene is TRBJ2-1, the V gene TRBV6-1, with a tentative D call TRBD2 (5 bases). V was shortened by 3 bases and J by 0 bases, with 15 bases between the two germline ends. CDR3 size: 17 residues. Germline CDR1 and CDR2: MNHNS and SASEGT. Written as DNA, the CDR3 is TGTGCCAGCAGTGATCCACGGAGGTCCAGCTCCTACAATGAGCAGTTCTTC. This codes for CASSDPRRSSSYNEQFF.